These T cell receptor beta chains were read from a single sample in a study of chemoradiotherapy in HPV16-positive cancers. Generated by immunoSEQ multiplex PCR, the TCRdb table keeps only in-frame clones and is missing some. The data hold some 30,000 clones, with roughly nine tenths observed a single time. This specimen consisted of blood, obtained from a patient who underwent chemoradiotherapy. Receptors originate from a human donor with HPV-associated anogenital cancer. CDR3s include the opening cysteine and the closing phenylalanine or tryptophan. A D gene is named only where the DNA matches it firmly. Rows may omit the clone size; those that give it use once, few, many or a size class.

TRBV12-5	TRBJ1-2	.	.	TGTGCTAGTGGATACGACGGGGGCTATGGCTACACCTTC	CASGYDGGYGYTF
TRBV21-1	TRBJ2-7	.	.	TGTGCCAGCAGCCACGGGACAGGGAAGGACGAGCAGTACTTC	CASSHGTGKDEQYF
TRBV5-1	TRBJ2-3	TRBD2	once	TGCGCCAGCAGCTTGTTAACTAGCGGGGGGATCACAGATACGCAGTATTTT	CASSLLTSGGITDTQYF
TRBV5-1	TRBJ2-5	.	.	TGCGCCAGCAGCTTGGGTGCCAATAAGGAAGAGACCCAGTACTTC	CASSLGANKEETQYF
TRBV5-6	TRBJ2-3	TRBD1	.	TGTGCCAGCAGCTTGACAGGGGTGATCACAGATACGCAGTATTTT	CASSLTGVITDTQYF
TRBV7-6	TRBJ2-5	.	.	TGTGCCAGCAGCCAAGGGGGGCCCCAAGAGACCCAGTACTTC	CASSQGGPQETQYF
TRBV5-6	TRBJ1-2	TRBD1	.	TGTGCCAGCAGCCCGACAGGGGGTGACTATGGCTACACCTTC	CASSPTGGDYGYTF
TRBV18	TRBJ2-3	.	.	TGTGCCAGCTCACCGGGGACCCACACAGATACGCAGTATTTT	CASSPGTHTDTQYF
TRBV27	TRBJ2-7	TRBD1	few	TGTGCCAGCAGTTTACAGGGACAGGGGATATACGAGCAGTACTTC	CASSLQGQGIYEQYF
TRBV7-8	TRBJ1-2	.	.	TGTGCCAGCAGCTTAGGAGGGGATGGCTACACCTTC	CASSLGGDGYTF
TRBV5-1	TRBJ1-1	.	.	TGCGCCAGCAGCCACGGTAACACTGAAGCTTTCTTT	CASSHGNTEAFF
TRBV10-1	TRBJ2-7	.	.	TGCGCCAGCAGCGGGCAGACCACCTACGAGCAGTACTTC	CASSGQTTYEQYF
TRBV28	TRBJ2-3	TRBD1	.	TGTGCCAGCAGTTCCGTAACAGGGGGCTGGGAGTGGAACGTAATAAATACGCAGTATTTT	CASSSVTGGWEWNVINTQYF
TRBV6-1	TRBJ1-5	TRBD1	.	TGTGCCAGCAGTGTTAGACAGGGTAGCAATCAGCCCCAGCATTTT	CASSVRQGSNQPQHF
TRBV7-6	TRBJ2-5	.	once	TGTGCCAGCAGCTCCGGGAACCAAGAGACCCAGTACTTC	CASSSGNQETQYF
TRBV19	TRBJ2-5	.	once	TGTGCCAGTAGTACCCATGGACTAAGAGAAGAGACCCAGTACTTC	CASSTHGLREETQYF
TRBV7-2	TRBJ1-4	.	.	TGTGCCAGCAGCACAGCGGGACAACCAAATGAAAAACTGTTTTTT	CASSTAGQPNEKLFF
TRBV19	TRBJ1-5	.	.	TGTGCCAGTAGTATAACGGGCAGGGGCAATCAGCCCCAGCATTTT	CASSITGRGNQPQHF
TRBV2	TRBJ2-4	TRBD1	.	TGTGCCAGCAAACAGGGGATTGTGGCCAAAAACATTCAGTACTTC	CASKQGIVAKNIQYF
TRBV11-2	TRBJ1-5	.	.	TGTGCCAGCAGCCCCGACAGGCCCTATAGCAATCAGCCCCAGCATTTT	CASSPDRPYSNQPQHF
TRBV6-5	TRBJ2-1	TRBD2	once	TGTGCCAGCAGTTATACCGGACTAGCGGGGACTGAGCAGTTCTTC	CASSYTGLAGTEQFF
TRBV18	TRBJ1-1	.	.	TGTGCCAGCTCACCATCGATCGGGGCGGGGAACACTGAAGCTTTCTTT	CASSPSIGAGNTEAFF